The clone carrying this T cell receptor (beta chain) was observed a handful of times. MiXCR, applied by TCRdb to the RT-PCR reads, yields one record per CDR3 protein. This sample has tens of thousands of distinct CDR3 sequences, with roughly 50% found just once. CDR1 and CDR2 from the germline V gene are SGHRS and YFSETQ. Trimming took off 0 bases at V and 0 bases at J, with 4 bases between the two ends. The CDR3 extends over 14 amino acids. The data stem from a study of patients and donors after allogeneic stem cell transplantation. The sequenced sample was blood, either unsorted or a sorted T cell fraction (not recorded which). This chain links TRBV5-1 with TRBJ1-3, with no clear D. This TCR was recovered from a human donor who was either an allogeneic HSCT recipient or a stem cell or donor lymphocyte infusion donor (not recorded which). It is not recorded whose cells these are; they may come from a transplant donor. CDR3 nucleotides: TGCGCCAGCAGCTTGGAGGACTCTGGAAACACCATATATTTT. It specifies CASSLEDSGNTIYF. Combining the CDR3 with reference TRBV5-1 and TRBJ1-3 gives the whole variable domain KAGVTQTPRYLIKTRGQQVTLSCSPISGHRSVSWYQQTPGQGLQFLFEYFSETQRNKGNFPGRFSGRQFSNSRSEMNVSTLELGDSALYLCASSLEDSGNTIYFGEGSWLTVV.